A few counts support the clone carrying this T cell receptor beta chain. Its specificity is unknown. The record originates from a study of T cell repertoires in cytomegalovirus infection. Looking at the study overall: Well-studied HLA-B-restricted CMV epitopes were used in the study alongside recently identified HLA-C-restricted ones. Study findings and constraints: Public TCR beta family frequency separated CMV-and-HLA carriers, including in an independent cohort. Dominant in the ex vivo response were TCR beta clonotypes restricted by HLA-C and specific for CMV.

The CDR3 loop spans 13 amino acids. Trimming removed 4 bases at V and 7 bases at J, with 10 bases between. The V gene's germline CDR1 is MGHDK and CDR2 SYGVNS. From the reads, TCRdb called clonotypes with MiXCR, one entry per CDR3 protein. The table lists over 250,000 distinct CDR3 sequences, 22% of them singletons, with around 20% in the top ten. The TCR originated in a human donor in good health (CMV status not recorded). Some clones in this sample may be carry-over from other donors' samples. The rearrangement uses TRBV25-1 and TRBJ2-2; D ambiguous. The sequencing used cultured PBMCs, collected from culture after CMV antigen stimulation. CDR3 amino acids: CASSGSRGGELFF. CDR3 in DNA: TGTGCCAGCAGTGGCTCAAGAGGCGGGGAGCTGTTTTTT.